This TCR beta chain emerged from a study of shared clonotypes between healthy human individuals. The study's findings and limits: In several donors, around 5% of naive CD4 clonotypes appeared in common.

In germline, CDR1 is SNHLY, CDR2 FYNNEI. CDR3 length: 16 residues. Trimming took off 2 bases at V and 2 bases at J, with 12 bases between the two ends. Clones were sequenced by immunoSEQ multiplex PCR, and TCRdb holds only the in-frame ones, with some missing. The data hold about 2 million clones, with approximately 94% observed a single time. For this clone: What it binds is unknown.

Cells designated naive CD8 were CD45RO-negative and were positively selected for CCR7, with terminally differentiated effector memory CD45RA+ cells excluded. The sequence derives from a man between 18 and 29 years old in good health. The rearrangement links TRBV2 to TRBJ2-2; a weak D match, TRBD1 (6 bases). The material sequenced was naive CD8+ T cells sorted from blood. CDR3: CASSEFQGLNTGELFF. CDR3 nucleotides: TGTGCCAGCAGTGAATTCCAGGGGCTCAACACCGGGGAGCTGTTTTTT. Supplemented by reference TRBV2 and TRBJ2-2, the full variable domain reads EPEVTQTPSHQVTQMGQEVILRCVPISNHLYFYWYRQILGQKVEFLVSFYNNEISEKSEIFDDQFSVERPDGSNFTLKIRSTKLEDSAMYFCASSEFQGLNTGELFFGEGSRLTVL.